These 18 T cell receptor beta chains were sequenced from one sample in a study of metastatic and nonmetastatic thyroid tumors. None of the patients had undergone any treatment ahead of thyroid surgery. MiXCR reprocessed the PCR reads for TCRdb. The sample holds about 69,000 clones, 13% to 15% seen once. The sample consisted of blood. The receptors here all came from a male donor with papillary thyroid cancer or a benign thyroid nodule (not recorded which). Some clones in this sample may be carry-over from other donors' samples.

This clone was counted at least ten times. The same CDR3 also results from other DNA sequences found in this sample. CDR3 in amino acids: CASRLTGNRNIQYF. CDR3 sequence (DNA): TGTGCCAGTAGGCTGACAGGGAATAGGAACATTCAGTACTTC. This rearrangement joins TRBV19 to TRBJ2-4, with 7 nucleotides matching TRBD1. The CDR3 sequence is 14 residues long. The V segment lost 6 bases and the J segment 7 bases; nucleotides outside the gene matches: 9. Per the germline V gene, CDR1 is LNHDA and CDR2 is SQIVND (reference sequence).

The chain joins TRBV6-5 to TRBJ1-1; tentatively, D is TRBD1 (6 bases). Germline V lookup: CDR1 MNHEY, CDR2 SVGAGI. This CDR3 is built from 15 residues. The V gene lost 2 bases and the J gene lost 1 base, with 11 bases spanning the gap. CDR3 amino acids: CASSYKRQENTEAFF. Written as DNA, the CDR3 is TGTGCCAGCAGTTACAAGCGACAGGAGAACACTGAAGCTTTCTTT.

The genes are TRBV28 and TRBJ2-1; no reliable D call. Trimming left V 10 bases short and J 16 bases short, with 11 bases between. This CDR3 has 8 amino acids. The germline V gene encodes CDR1 MDHEN and CDR2 SYDVKM. CDR3 bases: TGTGCCAACCAGATGCATTTCTTC. Translation: CANQMHFF.

This clone was seen more than once but under ten times. The chain combines TRBV6-1 with TRBJ1-1; D not resolved. This CDR3 spans 16 amino acids. The germline V gene encodes CDR1 MNHNS and CDR2 SASEGT. Trimming cost V 6 bases and J 0 bases, with 17 bases left between them. The CDR3 region has the DNA TGTGCCAGCAGAGCCGCTTTATGGAGAATGAACACTGAAGCTTTCTTT. Its translation is CASRAALWRMNTEAFF.

As regards this clone: Since a much larger clone is just one base distant, this may be a read error. The chain joins TRBV20-1 to TRBJ2-7; 12 bases map to TRBD2. CDR1 and CDR2 (germline): DFQATT, SNEGSKA (reference sequence). V shed 5 bases, J shed 8 bases, and the junction held 7 bases outside the gene matches. The CDR3 spans 13 residues. CDR3 region: CSASSGRADKQYF. In DNA form, the CDR3 reads TGCAGTGCTTCTAGCGGGAGGGCAGACAAGCAGTACTTC.

At least ten counts were recorded for this clone. J is TRBJ2-1 and V is TRBV7-8; D call uncertain. Germline loops: CDR1 SGHVS, CDR2 FQNEAQ. V was trimmed by 1 base and J by 6 bases, leaving 7 bases between them. The CDR3 length is 13 residues. This CDR3 is CASSLGNPNEQFF. CDR3 sequence (DNA): TGTGCCAGCAGCTTAGGAAACCCCAATGAGCAGTTCTTC.

This clone has ten or more counts. V and J are TRBV5-6 and TRBJ1-2; D is undetermined. The V end was cut by 0 bases, the J end by 8 bases, with 17 bases between. The V gene's germline CDR1 is SGHDT and CDR2 YYEEEE. The CDR3 contains 15 residues. CDR3 amino acids: CASSLDEGLRVGYTF. CDR3 bases: TGTGCCAGCAGCTTGGATGAGGGCTTAAGGGTCGGCTACACCTTC. Supplemented by reference TRBV5-6 and TRBJ1-2, the full variable domain reads DAGVTQSPTHLIKTRGQQVTLRCSPKSGHDTVSWYQQALGQGPQFIFQYYEEEERQRGNFPDRFSGHQFPNYSSELNVNALLLGDSALYLCASSLDEGLRVGYTFGSGTRLTVV.

This clone was picked up many times. The V and J genes are TRBV4-1 and TRBJ2-2; D not certain. Germline V gene sequence: CDR1 MGHRA, CDR2 YSYEKL. This CDR3 comprises 15 residues. Trimming removed 0 bases at V and 1 base at J, with 6 bases between. The DNA of the CDR3 is TGCGCCAGCAGCCAAGACCAGAGGAACACCGGGGAGCTGTTTTTT. Amino acid sequence: CASSQDQRNTGELFF.

This clone appeared many times. The J gene is TRBJ2-3, the V gene TRBV7-9; a weak D match, TRBD2 (6 bases). Trimming cost V 2 bases and J 6 bases, with 24 bases left between them. The germline gives CDR1 SEHNR, CDR2 FQNEAQ (reference sequence). This CDR3 is 18 amino acids long. The CDR3 DNA reads TGTGCCAGCAGCTTAAGGTTGGCCGGCGGGGCCTCGGGGGATACGCAGTATTTT. Its translation: CASSLRLAGGASGDTQYF.

In this sample, this clone turned up many times. The chain combines TRBV6-2 or TRBV6-3 with TRBJ2-1, with 15 bases that match TRBD2. The CDR3 has 18 amino acids. Germline trimming cut 7 bases from V and 8 bases from J; bases unmatched to any gene: 15. Per the germline V gene, CDR1 is MNHEY and CDR2 is SVGEGT. The CDR3 DNA reads TGTGCCAGCACTCGGACTAGCGGGAGGGCCCAGGGTAACGATGAGCAGTTCTTC. It codes for CASTRTSGRAQGNDEQFF.

The CDR3 sequence is CATSDPQGLARRQYF. CDR3 nucleotides: TGTGCCACCAGTGATCCACAAGGGCTAGCGCGGCGGCAGTATTTT. The rearrangement uses TRBV24-1 and TRBJ2-3; D may be TRBD2 (6 bases). Trimming stripped 3 bases from V and 11 bases from J, with 20 bases between. Germline assignment: CDR1 KGHDR and CDR2 SFDVKD. The CDR3 extends over 15 amino acids.

This chain links TRBV20-1 with TRBJ1-6, with a weak D call TRBD1 (5 bases). CDR3 length equals 16 residues. Trimming took off 8 bases at V and 11 bases at J, with 28 bases between the two ends. Germline V gene lookup returns CDR1 DFQATT and CDR2 SNEGSKA (reference sequence). CDR3 sequence (DNA): TGCAGTTCTCTCACTGGCAGGGAAGGACGAACCGCACCCCTCCACTTT. It specifies CSSLTGREGRTAPLHF.

This clone was counted ten times or more. CDR3 in DNA: TGTGCCAGCAGCGTCATAAGCGGTGGGGACACTGAAGCTTTCTTT. This gives the protein CASSVISGGDTEAFF. This chain connects TRBV11-2 to TRBJ1-1; D call uncertain. The length of the CDR3 is 15 residues. The germline V and J ends were trimmed by 5 bases and 3 bases, with 16 bases remaining between them. Germline V gives CDR1 SGHAT, CDR2 FQNNGV.

Many counts were recorded for this clone. V usage is TRBV28 and J usage is TRBJ2-7, with 8 bases lining up with TRBD1. Trimming took 7 bases from V and 2 from J; bases not matched to a gene: 7. CDR3 length: 14 amino acids. Germline V gene lookup returns CDR1 MDHEN and CDR2 SYDVKM. CDR3 DNA sequence: TGTGCCAGCACCCCAGGGGGCAGGACCTACGAGCAGTACTTC. Amino acids: CASTPGGRTYEQYF.

A note on this clone: This CDR3 is also generated by other DNA sequences in the sample. V usage is TRBV6-5 and J usage is TRBJ2-2; the match to TRBD1 covers 7 bases. Germline trimming cut 5 bases from V and 7 bases from J; bases unmatched to any gene: 7. The CDR3 has 14 amino acids. CDR1 is MNHEY, CDR2 SVGAGI, per germline. Here the CDR3 reads CASSLQGSIGELFF. DNA of the CDR3: TGTGCCAGCAGTCTACAGGGGTCCATCGGGGAGCTGTTTTTT.

There are many counts of this clone. The chain couples TRBV7-3 to TRBJ1-1; D possibly corresponds to TRBD1 (5 bases). CDR3 length equals 14 residues. CDR1 and CDR2 (germline): SGHTA, FQGTGA. Trimming took 5 bases from V and 1 from J, leaving 11 bases between them. The CDR3: CASSPPTGNTEAFF. CDR3 in DNA: TGTGCCAGCAGCCCCCCCACAGGGAACACTGAAGCTTTCTTT.

This clone was seen at least ten times. At the DNA level, this CDR3 is encoded by other sequences in the same sample as well. J is TRBJ2-2 and V is TRBV10-3; the match to TRBD1 covers 7 bases. This CDR3 is built from 14 residues. Germline CDR1 and CDR2: ENHRY and SYGVKD. After removal of 7 bases from V and 1 base from J, the junction contained 3 bases not matched to a gene. The CDR3 region is CAITRTGNTGELFF. CDR3 nucleotides: TGTGCCATCACTCGGACAGGGAACACCGGGGAGCTGTTTTTT.

This clone was observed a few times. The chain's CDR3 is CASGFGQGWSGRAWNEQFF. Written as DNA, the CDR3 is TGTGCTAGTGGTTTTGGGCAGGGGTGGAGCGGGAGGGCCTGGAATGAGCAGTTCTTC. The gene calls are TRBV12-5 and TRBJ2-1, with 10 bases that match TRBD2. The V segment lost 3 bases and the J segment 7 bases; nucleotides outside the gene matches: 18. This CDR3 has 19 residues. Looked up from germline, CDR1 is LGHNT and CDR2 is FRNRAP.